Below, 29 T cell receptor beta chains from the same sample are listed, as sequenced in a study of T cell responses to AZD1222 COVID-19 vaccine. Method: immunoSEQ multiplex PCR; TCRdb's copy keeps in-frame clones and lacks some. The table records about 100,000 clones, around 87% of them present only once. The sample consisted of peripheral blood, taken on day 0 of MenACWY control vaccination. The receptors shown here come from an adult in good health.

The rearrangement joins TRBV7-2 to TRBJ2-3; D may correspond to TRBD1 or TRBD2 (6 bases each). The CDR3 length is 16 residues. V was pared by 5 bases and J by 5 bases, with 20 bases between. CDR1 and CDR2 (germline): SGHTA, FQGNSA. CDR3 DNA sequence: TGTGCCAGCAGCACCCTGATAGGGGGGCAAGGAGATACGCAGTATTTT. It specifies CASSTLIGGQGDTQYF.

The rearrangement links TRBV10-1 to TRBJ2-6, with TRBD1 matching over 9 bases. The germline V gene encodes CDR1 WNHNN and CDR2 SYGVQD (reference sequence). The V segment lost 10 bases and the J segment 1 base; nucleotides outside the gene matches: 14. The CDR3 contains 18 residues. The CDR3 DNA follows: TGCGCCATCCCGGAGGGGGGACAGGGCCTTTCTGGGGCCAACGTCCTGACTTTC. Translating it yields CAIPEGGQGLSGANVLTF.

The CDR3 DNA reads as TGTGCCAGCTCACCGGCCGGGACCTTGAGGACTGAGCAGTTCTTC. This encodes CASSPAGTLRTEQFF. The chain uses TRBV18 and TRBJ2-1, with D possibly being TRBD1 or TRBD2 (5 bases each). V gave up 3 bases and J gave up 9 bases, with 18 bases separating them. From germline, CDR1 is KGHSH and CDR2 LQKENI. The CDR3 has 15 residues.

The gene calls are TRBV2 and TRBJ1-2; D not certain. Trimming shortened V by 3 bases and J by 8 bases, and 16 bases separated the two germline ends. CDR1 and CDR2 (germline): SNHLY, FYNNEI. The CDR3 loop spans 14 amino acids. The CDR3 sequence is CASSEANRDQGYTF. CDR3 DNA sequence: TGTGCCAGCAGTGAGGCGAACCGGGATCAGGGCTACACCTTC.

This rearrangement joins TRBV3-1 (or the pseudogene TRBV3-2) to TRBJ1-2; the D is unclear. Trimming cost V 4 bases and J 3 bases, with 9 bases left between them. This CDR3 contains 13 residues. Germline-derived CDR1 and CDR2 are LGHDT and YNNKEL (reference sequence). CDR3 sequence reads: CASSRLSDYGYTF. CDR3 bases: TGTGCCAGCAGCCGTCTCAGTGACTATGGCTACACCTTC.

The J gene is TRBJ1-5, the V gene TRBV7-9; no firm D call. Trimming took off 3 bases at V and 3 bases at J, with 9 bases between the two ends. CDR3 length equals 14 residues. Germline V lookup: CDR1 SEHNR, CDR2 FQNEAQ (reference sequence). CDR3 in DNA: TGTGCCAGCAGCTTTGGAGGGCACAATCAGCCCCAGCATTTT. Translating gives CASSFGGHNQPQHF.

J is TRBJ2-7 and V is TRBV6-5; 7 bases match TRBD2. This CDR3 comprises 16 residues. Trimming cost V 4 bases and J 2 bases; bases outside gene matches: 11. Germline CDR1 is MNHEY and CDR2 is SVGAGI. This CDR3 reads CASSSGGGATTYEQYF. In DNA, the CDR3 is TGTGCCAGCAGTTCCGGGGGAGGGGCGACAACCTACGAGCAGTACTTC.

J is TRBJ2-3 and V is TRBV12-3 or TRBV12-4; D gene unclear. V shed 3 bases and J shed 3 bases, with 7 bases lying between them. The CDR3 is made up of 13 amino acids. The CDR3 bases are TGTGCCAGCAGTTTTACAAAAACAGATACGCAGTATTTT. Its translation: CASSFTKTDTQYF.

The CDR3 DNA follows: TGTGCCAGGGGGTCGGGGCAGCTATATGGCTACACCTTC. Protein sequence: CARGSGQLYGYTF. The V gene is TRBV28, the J gene TRBJ1-2; a weak D match, TRBD1 (5 bases). CDR1 MDHEN and CDR2 SYDVKM come from the germline V gene. V lost 9 bases, J lost 5 bases, and 16 bases lay in between. The CDR3 is 13 residues long.

The V gene is TRBV29-1, the J gene TRBJ2-1, with D possibly being TRBD1 (5 bases). The germline gives CDR1 SQVTM, CDR2 ANQGSEA. The germline V and J ends were trimmed by 8 bases and 3 bases, with 17 bases remaining between them. This CDR3 has 14 residues. Here the CDR3 DNA reads TGCAGCTGCCTTGGTAGCAGGGTCTACAATGAGCAGTTCTTC. This translates into CSCLGSRVYNEQFF.

V usage is TRBV4-1 and J usage is TRBJ1-5, with D hard to call. Germline V lookup: CDR1 MGHRA, CDR2 YSYEKL. Trimming cost V 4 bases and J 8 bases, with 18 bases left between them. The CDR3 extends over 15 amino acids. The CDR3 spells CASSRPRGPREPQHF. In DNA, the CDR3 is TGCGCCAGCAGCCGCCCAAGAGGCCCACGGGAGCCCCAGCATTTT.

This CDR3 reads CASSPMRSDSPLHF. In DNA form, the CDR3 reads TGTGCCAGCAGCCCAATGAGGTCTGATTCACCCCTCCACTTT. The genes are TRBV2 and TRBJ1-6; D not resolved. Trimming left V 6 bases short and J 8 bases short, with 14 bases between. Looked up from germline, CDR1 is SNHLY and CDR2 is FYNNEI. The CDR3 covers 14 residues.

The chain has TRBV28 and TRBJ1-3; D is undetermined. Deletions cut 2 bases from V and 2 bases from J, with 7 bases between. Looked up from germline, CDR1 is MDHEN and CDR2 is SYDVKM. This CDR3 has 14 residues. This CDR3 is CASSLVGAGNTIYF. In DNA form, the CDR3 reads TGTGCCAGCAGTTTAGTGGGAGCTGGAAACACCATATATTTT.

The chain combines TRBV29-1 with TRBJ1-1; D call uncertain. Trimming took 4 bases from V and 8 from J, leaving 14 bases between them. The CDR3 totals 12 residues. In germline, CDR1 is SQVTM, CDR2 ANQGSEA. The CDR3 DNA follows: TGCAGCGTTGCAGAGGGCCTAAGGGAAGCTTTCTTT. Translation: CSVAEGLREAFF. Full variable domain (rest looked up from reference TRBV29-1 and TRBJ1-1): SAVISQKPSRDICQRGTSLTIQCQVDSQVTMMFWYRQQPGQSLTLIATANQGSEATYESGFVIDKFPISRPNLTFSTLTVSNMSPEDSSIYLCSVAEGLREAFFGQGTRLTVV.

The chain joins TRBV10-3 to TRBJ2-5; D unclear. Trimming took 0 bases from V and 4 from J, leaving 12 bases between them. CDR1 and CDR2 (germline): ENHRY, SYGVKD. CDR3 length: 15 amino acids. Written as DNA, the CDR3 is TGTGCCATCAGTGAGTCGGTTTCGCCCGCAGAGACCCAGTACTTC. It is translated as CAISESVSPAETQYF.

In its sample, this clone was seen once. The rearrangement links TRBV10-3 to TRBJ1-5; D uncertain. With 5 bases removed from V and 6 bases from J, the gap between germline ends came to 11 bases. The germline V gene encodes CDR1 ENHRY and CDR2 SYGVKD. The CDR3 has 13 amino acids. CDR3 in DNA: TGTGCCATCAGTACAGAGAGGAGTCAGCCCCAGCATTTT. This translates into CAISTERSQPQHF.

The chain uses TRBV5-4 and TRBJ1-1, with a weak D call TRBD1 (5 bases). Germline CDR1 SGHNT, CDR2 YYREEE (reference sequence). This CDR3 spans 13 amino acids. The V end was cut by 2 bases, the J end by 2 bases, with 7 bases between. DNA for the CDR3: TGTGCCAGCAGCTTTGACAGAAACACTGAAGCTTTCTTT. The encoded protein is CASSFDRNTEAFF.

This clone has more than one count but fewer than ten. V usage is TRBV29-1 and J usage is TRBJ1-2; D is perhaps TRBD1 (5 bases). This CDR3 has 12 residues. Germline loops: CDR1 SQVTM, CDR2 ANQGSEA. V dropped 8 bases and J dropped 8 bases, with 18 bases sitting between them. CDR3 region: CSCSLGEKGYTF. CDR3 nucleotides: TGCAGCTGCAGCCTGGGGGAAAAAGGCTACACCTTC.

The rearrangement joins TRBV11-2 to TRBJ2-3, with TRBD2 matching 9 bases. J gave up 2 bases and V 3 bases, and 9 bases lay outside the gene matches. CDR1 SGHAT and CDR2 FQNNGV come from the germline V gene. The CDR3 loop spans 17 amino acids. This CDR3 is CASSFRGASGTTDTQYF. Written as DNA, the CDR3 is TGTGCCAGCAGCTTTCGGGGTGCTAGCGGGACCACAGATACGCAGTATTTT.

As to this clone: A read error may account for a junction end that differs from germline. This chain uses TRBV4-3 with TRBJ1-2, with D possibly being TRBD1 (6 bases). CDR1 and CDR2 from the germline V gene are LGHNA and YSLEER. The CDR3 extends over 15 amino acids. CDR3 residues: CTSSQGSWTVYGYTF. The CDR3 nucleotides are TGCACCAGCAGCCAAGGGTCTTGGACAGTTTATGGCTACACCTTC.

In its sample, this clone was seen once. The rearrangement joins TRBV5-1 to TRBJ1-1; D not resolved. Germline V gives CDR1 SGHRS, CDR2 YFSETQ. CDR3 length: 14 residues. With 0 bases removed from V and 3 bases from J, the gap between germline ends came to 9 bases. In DNA, the CDR3 is TGCGCCAGCAGCTTGGCCGGCAGCGACACTGAAGCTTTCTTT. Translating gives CASSLAGSDTEAFF.

The rearrangement joins TRBV19 to TRBJ1-5; no clear D gene. CDR3 length: 13 amino acids. CDR1 LNHDA and CDR2 SQIVND come from the germline V gene (reference sequence). Trimming left V 7 bases short and J 0 bases short, with 7 bases between. CDR3 region: CASTAYSNQPQHF. Here the CDR3 DNA reads TGTGCCAGTACCGCATATAGCAATCAGCCCCAGCATTTT. Combining the CDR3 with reference TRBV19 and TRBJ1-5 gives the whole variable domain DGGITQSPKYLFRKEGQNVTLSCEQNLNHDAMYWYRQDPGQGLRLIYYSQIVNDFQKGDIAEGYSVSREKKESFPLTVTSAQKNPTAFYLCASTAYSNQPQHFGDGTRLSIL.

Here the CDR3 DNA reads TGTGCCAGCAGTTACAGTACATCGGGGGGTAACTATGGCTACACCTTC. Protein: CASSYSTSGGNYGYTF. The chain has TRBV6-5 and TRBJ1-2; TRBD1 might be the D (5 bases). CDR3 length: 16 residues. Trimming left V 2 bases short and J 1 base short, with 14 bases between. Germline values: CDR1 MNHEY, CDR2 SVGAGI.

The gene calls are TRBV5-1 and TRBJ2-7; TRBD1 matches at 8 bases. The CDR3 is 16 amino acids. Germline V gives CDR1 SGHRS, CDR2 YFSETQ. After removal of 4 bases from V and 3 bases from J, the junction contained 12 bases not matched to a gene. Here the CDR3 reads CASSAEYRGSHYEQYF. CDR3 sequence (DNA): TGCGCCAGCAGCGCAGAATACAGGGGGTCCCACTACGAGCAGTACTTC.

The chain recombines TRBV2 with TRBJ2-3, with D possibly being TRBD1 or TRBD2 (7 bases each). The V gene lost 4 bases and the J gene lost 1 base, with 12 bases spanning the gap. This CDR3 has 15 amino acids. Germline V lookup: CDR1 SNHLY, CDR2 FYNNEI. The CDR3 nucleotides are TGTGCCAGCAGTGGGGAGGGGGCCCGCACAGATACGCAGTATTTT. The encoded protein is CASSGEGARTDTQYF.

CDR3 protein: CASSPTRTGGETQYF. The CDR3 DNA follows: TGTGCCAGCAGTCCGACTCGAACAGGGGGCGAGACCCAGTACTTC. The chain is built from TRBV6-5 and TRBJ2-5, with 9 bases identical to TRBD1. CDR1 and CDR2 (germline): MNHEY, SVGAGI. Unmatched junction bases numbered 9, after V lost 5 bases and J lost 5 bases. The CDR3 totals 15 residues.

The chain combines TRBV4-1 with TRBJ2-7; TRBD2 is a possible D gene (5 bases). This CDR3 comprises 15 residues. Germline V lookup: CDR1 MGHRA, CDR2 YSYEKL. CDR3 region: CASAAPSTSRDEQYF. As DNA, the CDR3 is TGCGCTAGCGCAGCACCATCGACTTCCCGGGACGAGCAGTACTTC.

The chain joins TRBV27 to TRBJ2-7; tentative D call: TRBD1 (6 bases). Trimming removed 2 bases from V and 3 bases from J, with 20 bases in between. There are 17 residues in the CDR3. Germline values: CDR1 MNHEY, CDR2 SMNVEV (reference sequence). The CDR3 region is CASSLRPPGQGSYEQYF. CDR3 coding DNA: TGTGCCAGCAGTTTACGGCCCCCGGGGCAGGGGAGCTACGAGCAGTACTTC.

This clone was seen a single time. The gene calls are TRBV7-2 and TRBJ2-2; possibly TRBD2 for D (5 bases). CDR1 and CDR2 from the germline V gene are SGHTA and FQGNSA. Trimming took off 2 bases at V and 7 bases at J, with 8 bases between the two ends. This CDR3 is built from 13 residues. The CDR3 protein is CASSLLAGGELFF. CDR3 nucleotides: TGTGCCAGCAGCTTACTAGCTGGCGGGGAGCTGTTTTTT. Based on the CDR3 plus reference TRBV7-2 and TRBJ2-2, the full variable domain is GAGVSQSPSNKVTEKGKDVELRCDPISGHTALYWYRQSLGQGLEFLIYFQGNSAPDKSGLPSDRFSAERTGGSVSTLTIQRTQQEDSAVYLCASSLLAGGELFFGEGSRLTVL.